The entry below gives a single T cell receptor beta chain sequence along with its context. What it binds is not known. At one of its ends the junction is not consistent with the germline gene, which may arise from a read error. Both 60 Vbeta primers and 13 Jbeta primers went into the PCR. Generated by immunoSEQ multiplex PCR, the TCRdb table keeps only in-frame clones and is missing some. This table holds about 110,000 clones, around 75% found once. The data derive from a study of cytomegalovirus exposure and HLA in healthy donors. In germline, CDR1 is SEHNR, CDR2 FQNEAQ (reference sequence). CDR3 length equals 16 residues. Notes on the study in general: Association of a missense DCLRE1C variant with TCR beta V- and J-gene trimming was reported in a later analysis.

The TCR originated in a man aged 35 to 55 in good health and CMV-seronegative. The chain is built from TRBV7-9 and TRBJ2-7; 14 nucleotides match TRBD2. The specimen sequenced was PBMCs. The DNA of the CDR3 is TGTTCCAGCAGATCTACCGGGACTAGCGGGGGCTACGAGCAGTACTTC. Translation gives CSSRSTGTSGGYEQYF.